This TCR beta chain was obtained from a study of vaccination and CD4 T cells after COVID-19. Study summary: Two doses of either BNT162b2 or mRNA-1273 vaccine were given to participants.

Cultured CD4+ T cells had their DNA profiled by the Oncomine TCR Beta short-read assay. A single record per CDR3 protein comes from TCRdb applying MiXCR to the PCR reads. The sample holds around 26,000 distinct CDR3 sequences, around 66% seen once. The study's findings and limits: The median proportion of reactive clones detected only post-vaccination in convalescent patients was 86.3%.

In germline, CDR1 is KGHDR, CDR2 SFDVKD. The V and J ends lost 4 bases and 3 bases, in that order; junction bases with no gene match: 8. The CDR3 has 16 residues. Treatment of the sample: roughly 10-day PBMC culture with coronavirus spike peptide pools or control peptides (ViraFEST assay). As concerns this clonotype: Its antigen is undetermined.

Sequencing was carried out using CD4+ T cells from blood, cultured in vitro. The chain combines TRBV24-1 with TRBJ2-1; 7 positions agree with TRBD1. The clonotype comes from a human donor who had recovered from COVID-19. The CDR3 reads CATSENKGALYNEQFF. In nucleotides, the CDR3 is TGTGCCACCAGTGAAAACAAGGGGGCACTCTACAATGAGCAGTTCTTC.